This entry features one T cell receptor (beta chain) sequence. No antigen is known for it. TCRdb called the reads again in MiXCR, with one record for every CDR3 protein. This table holds under 75,000 distinct CDR3 sequences, less than 25% found once. The sample originates from a study of type 1 regulatory T cells. Across the study: T-allo10 is a Tr1-enriched, alloantigen-specific CD4 T cell product made in vitro. Study results and caveats: Compared with non-type 1 regulatory T cells, type 1 regulatory T cells showed a more restricted TCR repertoire.

Deletions cut 1 base from V and 3 bases from J, with 13 bases between. CDR1 is LGHNA, CDR2 YNFKEQ, per germline. CDR3 length equals 15 residues. The gene calls are TRBV4-2 and TRBJ2-7, with D tentatively TRBD1 (6 bases). Material for sequencing was cultured type 1 regulatory T (Tr1) cells, either the whole culture or a sorted fraction (not recorded which). The sequence derives from a human donor in good health. The CDR3 coding sequence is TGTGCCAGCAGCCAAGTTCAGGGGACATTCTACGAGCAGTACTTC. Encoded protein: CASSQVQGTFYEQYF.